This is a list of T cell receptor beta chains from one sample in a study of low-dose radiotherapy and immunotherapy resistance in tumors. TCRdb recomputed calls from the reads with MiXCR, one row per CDR3 protein. The sample consists of tens of thousands of distinct CDR3 sequences, 8% to 10% of them appearing once. The sequenced sample was PBMCs, obtained before treatment. The receptor set was obtained from a male donor with prostate cancer. Each CDR3 is given with its conserved first and last residue. The order of the fields is D gene, clone size, V gene, J gene, CDR3 protein, CDR3 DNA. A D gene is named only where the DNA matches it firmly. Expanded clones are given a class, and other clones once, few, many or no size at all.

D gene: TRBD2
clone size: many
V gene: TRBV28
J gene: TRBJ2-7
CDR3 protein: CASIGTSAYEQYF
CDR3 DNA: TGTGCCAGCATCGGGACTAGCGCCTACGAGCAGTACTTC

D gene: TRBD2
clone size: many
V gene: TRBV4-1
J gene: TRBJ2-1
CDR3 protein: CASSRGGIAGDATDEQFF
CDR3 DNA: TGCGCCAGCAGCCGAGGGGGCATAGCGGGAGATGCAACGGATGAGCAGTTCTTC

D gene: TRBD1
clone size: many
V gene: TRBV4-1
J gene: TRBJ1-1
CDR3 protein: CASSQAGQGDTEAFF
CDR3 DNA: TGCGCCAGCAGCCAAGCGGGACAGGGGGACACTGAAGCTTTCTTT

D gene: -
clone size: many
V gene: TRBV20-1
J gene: TRBJ2-1
CDR3 protein: CSARAFNEQFF
CDR3 DNA: TGCAGTGCTAGAGCTTTTAATGAGCAGTTCTTC

D gene: TRBD2
clone size: many
V gene: TRBV14
J gene: TRBJ2-1
CDR3 protein: CASSQGAGGPNEQFF
CDR3 DNA: TGTGCCAGCAGCCAAGGAGCGGGAGGCCCCAATGAGCAGTTCTTC

D gene: TRBD1
clone size: -
V gene: TRBV24-1
J gene: TRBJ2-7
CDR3 protein: CATSTGPGQGHEQYF
CDR3 DNA: TGTGCCACCAGTACTGGACCGGGACAGGGCCACGAGCAGTACTTC

D gene: -
clone size: -
V gene: TRBV29-1
J gene: TRBJ1-1
CDR3 protein: CSVERTRGTEAFF
CDR3 DNA: TGCAGCGTTGAGCGGACCCGTGGCACTGAAGCTTTCTTT

D gene: -
clone size: -
V gene: TRBV28
J gene: TRBJ1-1
CDR3 protein: CASSSTPGRVNTEAFF
CDR3 DNA: TGTGCCAGCAGTTCGACGCCGGGACGGGTGAACACTGAAGCTTTCTTT

D gene: TRBD2
clone size: many
V gene: TRBV20-1
J gene: TRBJ2-3
CDR3 protein: CSAPLSGIDTQYF
CDR3 DNA: TGCAGTGCTCCGCTCAGCGGGATAGATACGCAGTATTTT

D gene: -
clone size: many
V gene: TRBV29-1
J gene: TRBJ2-5
CDR3 protein: CSGSGFYQETQYF
CDR3 DNA: TGCAGCGGGAGCGGGTTCTACCAAGAGACCCAGTACTTC

D gene: -
clone size: many
V gene: TRBV10-3
J gene: TRBJ2-7
CDR3 protein: CAISGLGEQYF
CDR3 DNA: TGTGCCATCAGTGGTTTAGGGGAGCAGTACTTC

D gene: -
clone size: many
V gene: TRBV7-2
J gene: TRBJ2-7
CDR3 protein: CASSSGGVYNEQYF
CDR3 DNA: TGTGCCAGCAGCTCGGGCGGGGTTTACAACGAGCAGTACTTC

D gene: TRBD2
clone size: many
V gene: TRBV20-1
J gene: TRBJ2-1
CDR3 protein: CSASPGGPISGNEQFF
CDR3 DNA: TGCAGTGCTTCGCCGGGAGGGCCAATTTCGGGGAATGAGCAGTTCTTC

D gene: -
clone size: many
V gene: TRBV5-1
J gene: TRBJ1-6
CDR3 protein: CASSFDRNNSPLHF
CDR3 DNA: TGCGCCAGCAGCTTTGACAGAAATAATTCACCCCTCCACTTT

D gene: -
clone size: medium-sized
V gene: TRBV29-1
J gene: TRBJ2-5
CDR3 protein: CSAGTPEMETQYF
CDR3 DNA: TGCAGCGCTGGGACCCCCGAGATGGAGACCCAGTACTTC

D gene: -
clone size: many
V gene: TRBV7-8
J gene: TRBJ1-1
CDR3 protein: CASSLVRGTEAFF
CDR3 DNA: TGTGCCAGCAGCTTAGTAAGGGGAACTGAAGCTTTCTTT

D gene: TRBD1
clone size: many
V gene: TRBV28
J gene: TRBJ2-1
CDR3 protein: CASSFTGGYYNEQFF
CDR3 DNA: TGTGCCAGCAGCTTTACAGGGGGTTATTACAATGAGCAGTTCTTC

D gene: -
clone size: -
V gene: TRBV20-1
J gene: TRBJ2-5
CDR3 protein: CKPGAEGVF
CDR3 DNA: TGCAAGCCGGGGGCCGAGGGTGTCTTC

D gene: -
clone size: many
V gene: TRBV30
J gene: TRBJ2-7
CDR3 protein: CAWRTLRTSYEQYF
CDR3 DNA: TGTGCCTGGAGGACGCTGAGGACCTCCTACGAGCAGTACTTC

D gene: -
clone size: many
V gene: TRBV3-1
J gene: TRBJ2-7
CDR3 protein: CASSFKGAYEQYF
CDR3 DNA: TGTGCCAGCAGCTTTAAGGGGGCCTACGAGCAGTACTTC

D gene: -
clone size: many
V gene: TRBV28
J gene: TRBJ2-7
CDR3 protein: CASSLFRQEQYF
CDR3 DNA: TGTGCCAGCAGTTTATTTCGACAAGAGCAGTACTTC

D gene: -
clone size: many
V gene: TRBV10-3
J gene: TRBJ2-3
CDR3 protein: CAISGLESTDTQYF
CDR3 DNA: TGTGCCATCAGTGGTCTAGAGAGCACAGATACGCAGTATTTT

D gene: TRBD2
clone size: many
V gene: TRBV18
J gene: TRBJ2-2
CDR3 protein: CASSPRSGRTGELFF
CDR3 DNA: TGTGCCAGCTCACCTCGTAGCGGGAGAACCGGGGAGCTGTTTTTT

D gene: -
clone size: many
V gene: TRBV4-1
J gene: TRBJ1-2
CDR3 protein: CASSQDGAGGDYGYTF
CDR3 DNA: TGCGCCAGCAGCCAAGATGGGGCCGGCGGGGACTATGGCTACACCTTC

D gene: TRBD2
clone size: many
V gene: TRBV7-2
J gene: TRBJ2-3
CDR3 protein: CASSQGAGGRGPDTQYF
CDR3 DNA: TGTGCCAGCAGCCAGGGAGCGGGAGGGCGGGGCCCAGATACGCAGTATTTT

D gene: -
clone size: many
V gene: TRBV2
J gene: TRBJ2-5
CDR3 protein: CASSAPGFETQYF
CDR3 DNA: TGTGCCAGCAGTGCACCGGGTTTCGAGACCCAGTACTTC

D gene: -
clone size: many
V gene: TRBV7-6
J gene: TRBJ2-7
CDR3 protein: CASSLLSSEQYF
CDR3 DNA: TGTGCCAGCAGCTTACTGAGCTCCGAGCAGTACTTC

D gene: -
clone size: many
V gene: TRBV18
J gene: TRBJ2-3
CDR3 protein: CASSPPGADTQYF
CDR3 DNA: TGTGCCAGCTCACCACCGGGGGCAGATACGCAGTATTTT

D gene: -
clone size: many
V gene: TRBV6-5
J gene: TRBJ2-7
CDR3 protein: CASSLGQGSSYEQYF
CDR3 DNA: TGTGCCAGCAGTTTGGGGCAGGGGAGCTCCTACGAGCAGTACTTC

D gene: -
clone size: many
V gene: TRBV5-1
J gene: TRBJ2-7
CDR3 protein: CASSEGNFYEQYF
CDR3 DNA: TGCGCCAGCAGTGAGGGGAACTTTTACGAGCAGTACTTC

D gene: -
clone size: many
V gene: TRBV4-3
J gene: TRBJ2-1
CDR3 protein: CASSQGRHLKQFF
CDR3 DNA: TGCGCCAGCAGCCAAGGGCGGCACCTCAAGCAGTTCTTC

D gene: TRBD1
clone size: many
V gene: TRBV29-1
J gene: TRBJ1-1
CDR3 protein: CSVDGTGHTEAFF
CDR3 DNA: TGCAGCGTTGACGGGACAGGGCACACTGAAGCTTTCTTT

D gene: TRBD2
clone size: many
V gene: TRBV5-1
J gene: TRBJ2-1
CDR3 protein: CASSLVVGLAAYNEQFF
CDR3 DNA: TGCGCCAGCAGCTTGGTCGTCGGCCTAGCGGCCTACAATGAGCAGTTCTTC

D gene: TRBD2
clone size: many
V gene: TRBV7-9
J gene: TRBJ2-7
CDR3 protein: CASSLQGLAGDEQYF
CDR3 DNA: TGTGCCAGCAGCTTACAGGGACTAGCGGGAGACGAGCAGTACTTC

D gene: -
clone size: many
V gene: TRBV6-5
J gene: TRBJ2-7
CDR3 protein: CASSSPETYEQYF
CDR3 DNA: TGTGCCAGCAGCTCGCCGGAGACTTACGAGCAGTACTTC

D gene: -
clone size: -
V gene: TRBV5-1
J gene: TRBJ1-3
CDR3 protein: CASSLDGGASGNTIYF
CDR3 DNA: TGCGCCAGCAGCTTGGACGGAGGAGCCTCTGGAAACACCATATATTTT

D gene: -
clone size: many
V gene: TRBV20-1
J gene: TRBJ1-5
CDR3 protein: CSARDSGGARGNQPQHF
CDR3 DNA: TGCAGTGCTAGAGACTCGGGGGGGGCGCGGGGCAATCAGCCCCAGCATTTT

D gene: -
clone size: many
V gene: TRBV19
J gene: TRBJ1-3
CDR3 protein: CASSTTGTAGNTIYF
CDR3 DNA: TGTGCCAGTAGTACCACCGGGACGGCTGGAAACACCATATATTTT

D gene: TRBD2
clone size: many
V gene: TRBV11-2
J gene: TRBJ2-5
CDR3 protein: CASSLEGGGRGTQYF
CDR3 DNA: TGTGCCAGCAGCTTAGAGGGGGGGGGTCGGGGGACCCAGTACTTC

D gene: -
clone size: many
V gene: TRBV6-1
J gene: TRBJ2-7
CDR3 protein: CASILGEQYF
CDR3 DNA: TGTGCCAGCATCCTCGGCGAGCAGTACTTC